The rows below give T cell receptor beta chains drawn from one sample of a study of circulating and synovial CD4+ cells in juvenile arthritis. TCRdb keeps only in-frame clones here, not all; method: immunoSEQ multiplex PCR. This table holds around 32,000 clones, roughly 96% found once. The sample comprised CD4+ T cells from blood. The receptors here all came from a human donor with juvenile idiopathic arthritis. The CDR3 runs from the conserved cysteine through the conserved F or W. D genes are given only for firm matches. Where a row states a size, it is once, few, many or the class of an expanded clone; other rows omit it.

TRBV5-6	TRBD2	-	TRBJ2-7	CASSWGGQATYEQYF	TGTGCCAGCAGCTGGGGAGGGCAGGCGACCTACGAGCAGTACTTC
TRBV5-6	-	once	TRBJ2-3	CASRGLVSTDTQYF	TGTGCCAGCAGAGGACTGGTTAGCACAGATACGCAGTATTTT
TRBV7-2	-	-	TRBJ2-7	CASSSRDSQAALEQYF	TGTGCCAGCAGCAGCCGGGACTCCCAGGCAGCGCTAGAGCAGTACTTC
TRBV28	TRBD1	-	TRBJ2-5	CASSVPGQGRETQYF	TGTGCCAGCAGTGTGCCCGGACAGGGAAGGGAGACCCAGTACTTC
TRBV7-6	TRBD1	-	TRBJ2-3	CASSSFRDRDGLGNFDTQYF	TGTGCCAGCAGCTCCTTCCGGGACAGGGACGGACTAGGCAATTTCGATACGCAGTATTTT
TRBV5-1	-	-	TRBJ2-5	CASSFRGAVGETQYF	TGCGCCAGCAGCTTCAGGGGGGCTGTGGGAGAGACCCAGTACTTC
TRBV27	-	-	TRBJ2-5	CASRVGVQETQYF	TGTGCCAGCAGGGTGGGCGTCCAAGAGACCCAGTACTTC
TRBV18	TRBD1	-	TRBJ2-7	CASSRDRDGQYF	TGTGCCAGCTCACGTGACAGGGATGGGCAGTACTTC
TRBV7-9	-	once	TRBJ1-2	CASSPQVDYGYTF	TGTGCCAGCAGCCCACAGGTCGACTATGGCTACACCTTC
TRBV5-1	-	-	TRBJ2-7	CASRIGSLSYEQYF	TGCGCCAGCAGGATCGGGAGCCTCTCCTACGAGCAGTACTTC
TRBV19	TRBD1	few	TRBJ1-1	CASSTDRDTEAFF	TGTGCCAGTAGTACCGACAGGGACACTGAAGCTTTCTTT
TRBV4-3	-	-	TRBJ2-2	CASSPGTSRRTGELFF	TGCGCCAGCAGCCCCGGGACATCCCGGAGGACCGGGGAGCTGTTTTTT
TRBV7-9	-	-	TRBJ2-3	CASSTGVGGQYF	TGTGCCAGCAGCACGGGGGTCGGGGGGCAGTATTTT
TRBV27	TRBD2	-	TRBJ2-1	CASSLSILAGAEQFF	TGTGCCAGCAGTTTATCGATCCTAGCGGGAGCTGAGCAGTTCTTC
TRBV28	TRBD2	once	TRBJ2-7	CASSPYGSPTLAGGNHEQYF	TGTGCCAGCAGCCCTTACGGCAGCCCTACACTAGCGGGAGGGAACCACGAGCAGTACTTC
TRBV5-8	-	-	TRBJ2-5	CASSLPWRGGWETQYF	TGTGCCAGCAGCTTGCCCTGGAGAGGCGGGTGGGAGACCCAGTACTTC
TRBV30	-	-	TRBJ1-1	CASQRAHFTEAFF	TGTGCCTCCCAGAGGGCACACTTCACTGAAGCTTTCTTT
TRBV4-1	-	-	TRBJ1-1	CASSQESAALNTEAFF	TGCGCCAGCAGCCAAGAAAGTGCGGCACTAAATACTGAAGCTTTCTTT
TRBV6-1	TRBD1	-	TRBJ1-1	CASSDWSGGTEAFF	TGTGCCAGCAGTGACTGGTCAGGGGGCACTGAAGCTTTCTTT